Following are 25 T cell receptor beta chains from one sample sequenced in a study of neurological immune-mediated disorders. TCRdb redid the calling of the 5' RACE reads with MiXCR, one entry per CDR3 protein. The data show nearly 45,000 distinct CDR3 sequences, roughly 12% seen once. The source material was PBMCs. These receptors were taken from a female donor in good health.

There are many counts of this clonotype. This rearrangement joins TRBV12-3 or TRBV12-4 to TRBJ2-2; no definite D call. The CDR3 is 17 amino acids. V was cut by 6 bases and J by 2 bases, with 19 bases left in between. The CDR3 DNA follows: TGTGCCAGCAGGCCCCGATTAGCTAGTCGAAACACCGGGGAGCTGTTTTTT. This sequence encodes CASRPRLASRNTGELFF.

This clonotype was observed at least ten times. The V and J genes are TRBV3-1 and TRBJ2-7; either TRBD1 or TRBD2 may supply D (5 bases each). The CDR3 totals 15 residues. The ends were cut back, 3 bases at V and 1 base at J, with 13 bases in the middle. The germline CDR1 and CDR2 sequences are LGHDT and YNNKEL (reference sequence). Here the CDR3 DNA reads TGTGCCAGCAGCCAGCCCGGGACGGTTTCCTACGAGCAGTACTTC. Translating gives CASSQPGTVSYEQYF.

On this clonotype itself: The junction shows a germline mismatch at one end, possibly a read error. The rearrangement joins TRBV5-1 to TRBJ1-1, with D perhaps TRBD1 (6 bases). CDR3 size: 14 residues. CDR1 and CDR2 from the germline V gene are SGHRS and YFSETQ. CDR3 residues: CASIFDRLGAEALF. CDR3 sequence (DNA): TGCGCCAGCATCTTTGATCGCTTGGGGGCTGAAGCTTTATTT.

This clonotype was detected ten times or more. The V call is TRBV18, the J call TRBJ2-3, with 12 nucleotides matching TRBD2. The CDR3 has 16 residues. Trimming cost V 5 bases and J 4 bases; bases outside gene matches: 7. Looked up from germline, CDR1 is KGHSH and CDR2 is LQKENI. The CDR3 coding sequence is TGTGCCAGCTCATCCCCTAGCGGGAGGGCGGCAGATACGCAGTATTTT. As protein: CASSSPSGRAADTQYF.

This clonotype was seen many times. The chain is built from TRBV5-5 and TRBJ2-1; possible D gene TRBD2, 7 bases. Germline loops: CDR1 SGHKS, CDR2 YYEKEE (reference sequence). The CDR3 is 19 residues long. Between the trimmed V and J ends, which lost 3 bases and 1 base, there was a span of 23 bases. CDR3 protein: CASSSREGGAFVSYNEQFF. For the CDR3, the DNA is TGTGCCAGCAGCTCGAGGGAGGGGGGGGCGTTCGTTTCCTACAATGAGCAGTTCTTC.

This clonotype was recorded many times. The chain is built from TRBV7-2 and TRBJ1-2, with D unclear. V was clipped by 2 bases and J by 7 bases, with 14 bases between them. The CDR3 has 14 residues. Per germline, CDR1 SGHTA and CDR2 FQGNSA. The CDR3: CASSLTPTARGYTF. The CDR3 DNA reads TGTGCCAGCAGCTTAACGCCGACGGCCCGTGGCTACACCTTC.

Comment on this clonotype: At one end the junction does not follow the germline gene, possibly because of a read error. V and J are TRBV4-1 and TRBJ1-6; D gene unclear. Germline lookup yields CDR1 MGHRA and CDR2 YSYEKL. CDR3 size: 18 residues. CDR3 loop: CSSSQDLGWSAKLWPLHF. The CDR3 DNA reads as TGCTCCAGCAGCCAAGATCTCGGTTGGTCCGCGAAATTGTGGCCCCTCCACTTT.

By share, this clonotype ranks as medium-sized. The CDR3 here is CASSLQGTGYNEQFF. The CDR3 DNA sequence: TGCGCCAGCAGCTTACAGGGAACGGGGTACAATGAGCAGTTCTTC. The J gene is TRBJ2-1, the V gene TRBV5-1, with a tentative D call TRBD1 (6 bases). The germline CDR1 and CDR2 sequences are SGHRS and YFSETQ. The CDR3 runs to 15 residues. Trimming shortened V by 2 bases and J by 4 bases, and 13 bases separated the two germline ends.

This clonotype was detected many times. The chain recombines TRBV12-3 or TRBV12-4 with TRBJ1-5; no definite D call. The CDR3 contains 12 residues. V lost 3 bases and J 9 bases, leaving 9 bases between the germline ends. The chain's CDR3 is CASSFSSRPQHF. The CDR3 bases are TGTGCCAGCAGTTTTTCTTCAAGGCCCCAGCATTTT.

This clonotype came up many times. The chain employs TRBV5-1 and TRBJ1-1, with 9 bases fitting TRBD1. CDR1 is SGHRS, CDR2 YFSETQ, per germline. The ends lost 0 bases at V and 1 base at J; junction bases unmatched: 1. The CDR3 is 15 amino acids. The CDR3 nucleotides are TGCGCCAGCAGCTTGGAGGGACAGGGGAACACTGAAGCTTTCTTT. Encoded protein: CASSLEGQGNTEAFF.

This clonotype showed up many times. The chain has TRBV5-6 and TRBJ2-7; weak D call: TRBD1 (6 bases). V was shortened by 0 bases and J by 1 base, with 14 bases between the two germline ends. This CDR3 spans 16 amino acids. Germline assignment: CDR1 SGHDT and CDR2 YYEEEE. DNA of the CDR3: TGTGCCAGCAGCTTGGGAGACAGGCTCCTTTCCTACGAGCAGTACTTC. Protein: CASSLGDRLLSYEQYF. Filled out from reference TRBV5-6 and TRBJ2-7, the complete variable domain reads DAGVTQSPTHLIKTRGQQVTLRCSPKSGHDTVSWYQQALGQGPQFIFQYYEEEERQRGNFPDRFSGHQFPNYSSELNVNALLLGDSALYLCASSLGDRLLSYEQYFGPGTRLTVT.

The V call is TRBV20-1, the J call TRBJ1-1; D gene unclear. V lost 6 bases and J lost 4, with 9 bases in between. CDR1 and CDR2 from the germline V gene are DFQATT and SNEGSKA (reference sequence). The CDR3 consists of 11 residues. The DNA of the CDR3 is TGCAGTGCCGCTCAGTCCACTGAAGCTTTCTTT. Translated, it gives CSAAQSTEAFF.

This clonotype was seen at least ten times. This chain connects TRBV7-9 to TRBJ1-1; D is undetermined. Germline V CDR1 and CDR2: SEHNR, FQNEAQ (reference sequence). Trimming took off 5 bases at V and 4 bases at J, with 8 bases between the two ends. The CDR3 contains 12 residues. The CDR3 DNA reads TGTGCCAGCAGCGAGAAGGGCACTGAAGCTTTCTTT. Translation: CASSEKGTEAFF.

This clonotype was recorded many times. The rearrangement links TRBV7-9 to TRBJ1-1; D perhaps matches TRBD1 (5 bases). Per the germline V gene, CDR1 is SEHNR and CDR2 is FQNEAQ (reference sequence). V lost 5 bases to trimming and J lost 6 bases, with 10 bases between them. The CDR3 consists of 12 residues. The CDR3 region is CASSRRDAEAFF. As DNA, the CDR3 is TGTGCCAGCAGCCGACGGGACGCTGAAGCTTTCTTT.

Comments on this clonotype: It may be a read error: a sequence one base away is much more abundant. The chain links TRBV20-1 to TRBJ1-1, with unresolved D. The CDR3 is 12 amino acids. Germline lookup yields CDR1 DFQATT and CDR2 SNEGSKA (reference sequence). The V gene lost 4 bases and the J gene lost 5 bases, with 11 bases spanning the gap. The CDR3 region is CSAMDLKTEAFF. CDR3 nucleotides: TGCAGTGCTATGGACCTCAAGACTGAAGCTTTCTTT.

This clonotype has at least ten counts. This chain links TRBV2 with TRBJ2-1, with a weak D call TRBD1 (5 bases). This CDR3 region has 13 residues. The germline V and J ends were trimmed by 5 bases and 5 bases, with 10 bases remaining between them. Per the germline V gene, CDR1 is SNHLY and CDR2 is FYNNEI. Here the CDR3 DNA reads TGTGCCAGCAGTACCTTAGGGGACAATGAGCAGTTCTTC. It translates to CASSTLGDNEQFF.

This clonotype was recorded a few times. This chain links TRBV29-1 with TRBJ2-7; no definite D call. Germline values: CDR1 SQVTM, CDR2 ANQGSEA. Trimming pared 7 bases from V and 3 bases from J, leaving 10 bases between. This CDR3 comprises 11 residues. CDR3 loop: CSARGRYEQYF. As DNA, the CDR3 is TGCAGCGCCCGTGGGCGCTACGAGCAGTACTTC.

This clonotype has ten or more counts. The chain carries TRBV5-5 and TRBJ2-6; 10 bases agree with TRBD1. Trimming took 4 bases from V and 2 from J; bases not matched to a gene: 6. The length of the CDR3 is 17 residues. The V gene's germline CDR1 is SGHKS and CDR2 YYEKEE (reference sequence). The CDR3 nucleotides read TGTGCCAGCAGCGGGACAGGGGTAGGGACTGGGGCCAACGTCCTGACTTTC. Its protein product is CASSGTGVGTGANVLTF.

The V gene is TRBV7-3, the J gene TRBJ2-1; 8 nucleotides line up with TRBD2. Germline V gene lookup returns CDR1 SGHTA and CDR2 FQGTGA. The CDR3 spans 14 residues. V shed 5 bases, J shed 9 bases, and the junction held 9 bases outside the gene matches. The CDR3 loop is CASSPGGGEGEQFF. CDR3 DNA sequence: TGTGCCAGCAGCCCCGGGGGGGGAGAAGGTGAGCAGTTCTTC.

This chain joins TRBV5-1 and TRBJ2-3, with a weak D call TRBD2 (6 bases). The V end was cut by 9 bases, the J end by 2 bases, with 19 bases between. CDR1 and CDR2 (germline): SGHRS, YFSETQ. This CDR3 is 15 amino acids long. In nucleotides, the CDR3 is TGCGCCACCGGCCCCCGCAGGGACTTCACAGATACGCAGTATTTT. Its protein product is CATGPRRDFTDTQYF. The entire variable domain, with the rest obtained from reference TRBV5-1 and TRBJ2-3, is as follows: KAGVTQTPRYLIKTRGQQVTLSCSPISGHRSVSWYQQTPGQGLQFLFEYFSETQRNKGNFPGRFSGRQFSNSRSEMNVSTLELGDSALYLCATGPRRDFTDTQYFGPGTRLTVL.

This clonotype was seen repeatedly, ten times or more. The DNA for the CDR3 is TGTGCCAGCAGCCTCCTAGCGGGGGGGCGCGCCGGGGAGCTGTTTTTT. It yields the protein CASSLLAGGRAGELFF. The chain combines TRBV7-8 with TRBJ2-2; 12 nucleotides align to TRBD2. From germline, CDR1 is SGHVS and CDR2 FQNEAQ. This CDR3 is built from 16 residues. V dropped 5 bases and J dropped 6; count of bases not matched to a gene: 7.

In its sample, this clonotype was seen many times. The V call is TRBV6-6, the J call TRBJ2-7; D is possibly TRBD1 or TRBD2 (7 bases each). From germline, CDR1 is MNHNY and CDR2 SVGAGI (reference sequence). Trimming shortened V by 6 bases and J by 0 bases, and 12 bases separated the two germline ends. The CDR3 consists of 14 residues. In DNA form, the CDR3 reads TGTGCCAGCAGAGCAGGGGGGGGCTCCTACGAGCAGTACTTC. Translation: CASRAGGGSYEQYF.

In its sample, this clonotype was seen many times. The chain joins TRBV5-1 to TRBJ1-2; D gene unclear. V dropped 0 bases and J dropped 7 bases, with 7 bases sitting between them. The CDR3 is 12 amino acids. CDR1 SGHRS and CDR2 YFSETQ come from the germline V gene. The CDR3 protein is CASSLGEGGYTF. The CDR3 DNA sequence: TGCGCCAGCAGCTTGGGTGAGGGTGGCTACACCTTC.

This clonotype has a count of ten or more. The CDR3 here is CAISYRDLGLMGDTEAFF. In DNA form, the CDR3 reads TGTGCCATCAGTTACCGGGACTTAGGTCTTATGGGGGACACTGAAGCTTTCTTT. The J gene is TRBJ1-1, the V gene TRBV10-3; D possibly corresponds to TRBD1 (5 bases). The CDR3 is 18 residues long. Germline V gives CDR1 ENHRY, CDR2 SYGVKD. The V end lost 5 bases, the J end lost 3 bases, and 25 bases lay between the germline ends.

This clonotype appeared a few times. The genes are TRBV7-2 and TRBJ2-1; 11 bases line up with TRBD2. In germline, CDR1 is SGHTA, CDR2 FQGNSA. V lost 6 bases, J lost 2 bases, and 12 bases stayed unmatched. The CDR3 extends over 18 amino acids. CDR3 bases: TGTGCCAGCAGAACTCTAGCGGGAGGTGACAAAACCTACAATGAGCAGTTCTTC. This sequence encodes CASRTLAGGDKTYNEQFF.